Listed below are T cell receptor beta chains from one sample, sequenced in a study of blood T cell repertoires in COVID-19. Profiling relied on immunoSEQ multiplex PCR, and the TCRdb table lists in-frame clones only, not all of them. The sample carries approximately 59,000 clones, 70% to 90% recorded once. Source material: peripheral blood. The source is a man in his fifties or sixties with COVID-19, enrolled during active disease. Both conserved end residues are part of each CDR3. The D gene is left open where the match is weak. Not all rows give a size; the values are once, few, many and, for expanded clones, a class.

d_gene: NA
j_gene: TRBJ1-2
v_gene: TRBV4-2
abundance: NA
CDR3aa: CASSQDVGGRPSEGGYTF
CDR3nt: TGTGCCAGCAGCCAAGATGTAGGTGGGAGACCTTCGGAGGGTGGCTACACCTTC

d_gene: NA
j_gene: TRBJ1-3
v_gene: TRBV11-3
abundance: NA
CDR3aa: CASSLNGPTGAGNTIYF
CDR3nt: TGTGCCAGCAGCCTCAACGGTCCCACGGGAGCTGGAAACACCATATATTTT

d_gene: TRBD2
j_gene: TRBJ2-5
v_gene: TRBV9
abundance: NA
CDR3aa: CASSVVASGQETQYF
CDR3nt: TGTGCCAGCAGCGTAGTGGCTAGCGGGCAAGAGACCCAGTACTTC

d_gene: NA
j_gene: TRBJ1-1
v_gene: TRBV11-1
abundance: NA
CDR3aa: CASSLTGNTEAFF
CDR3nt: TGTGCCAGCAGCTTGACAGGGAACACTGAAGCTTTCTTT

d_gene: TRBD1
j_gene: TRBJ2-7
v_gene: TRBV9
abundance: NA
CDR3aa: CASSVEGAGGYEQYF
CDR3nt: TGTGCCAGCAGCGTAGAAGGGGCAGGGGGCTACGAGCAGTACTTC

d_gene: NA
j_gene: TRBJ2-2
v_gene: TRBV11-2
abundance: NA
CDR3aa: CASSLKRGSLGGELFF
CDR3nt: TGTGCCAGCAGCTTAAAGAGGGGGTCTCTGGGCGGGGAGCTGTTTTTT

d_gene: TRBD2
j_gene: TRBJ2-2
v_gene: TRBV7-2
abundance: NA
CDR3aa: CASSLALGRGGRPGELFF
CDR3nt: TGTGCCAGCAGCTTAGCGCTTGGGCGGGGGGGCCGCCCCGGGGAGCTGTTTTTT

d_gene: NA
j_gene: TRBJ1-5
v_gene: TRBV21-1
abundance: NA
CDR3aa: CASRLQQDLPQHF
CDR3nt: TGTGCCAGCAGACTGCAACAGGACCTTCCCCAGCATTTT

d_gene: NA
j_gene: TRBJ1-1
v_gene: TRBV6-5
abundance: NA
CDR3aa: CASRSPDSANTEAFF
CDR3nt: TGTGCCAGCAGGTCCCCCGACTCCGCGAACACTGAAGCTTTCTTT

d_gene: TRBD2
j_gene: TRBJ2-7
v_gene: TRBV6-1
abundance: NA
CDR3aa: CASSDGTTLYEQYF
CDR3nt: TGTGCCAGCAGTGACGGGACTACTCTTTACGAGCAGTACTTC

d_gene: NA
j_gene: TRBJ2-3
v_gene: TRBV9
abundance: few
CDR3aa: CASSVAADTQYF
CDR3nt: TGTGCCAGCAGCGTAGCAGCAGATACGCAGTATTTT

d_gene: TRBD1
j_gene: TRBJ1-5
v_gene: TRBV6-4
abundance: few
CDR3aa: CASRGQGASLGSNQPQHF
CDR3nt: TGTGCCAGCAGAGGACAGGGGGCCTCTTTGGGGAGCAATCAGCCCCAGCATTTT

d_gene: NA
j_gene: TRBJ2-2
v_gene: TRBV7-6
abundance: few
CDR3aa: CASSLGHGIPRELFF
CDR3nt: TGTGCCAGCAGCCTAGGGCACGGGATTCCCCGGGAGCTGTTTTTT

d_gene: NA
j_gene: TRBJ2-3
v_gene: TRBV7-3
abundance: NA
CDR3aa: CASSLGSAGTQYF
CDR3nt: TGTGCCAGCAGCTTAGGGTCCGCGGGAACGCAGTATTTT

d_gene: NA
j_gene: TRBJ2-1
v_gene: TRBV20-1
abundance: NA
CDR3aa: CSASPSGLSYNEQFF
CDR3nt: TGCAGTGCTAGTCCCAGCGGACTCTCCTACAATGAGCAGTTCTTC

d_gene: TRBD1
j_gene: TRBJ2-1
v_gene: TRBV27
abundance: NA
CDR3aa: CASTTGTGYNEQFF
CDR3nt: TGTGCCAGCACCACTGGGACAGGATACAATGAGCAGTTCTTC

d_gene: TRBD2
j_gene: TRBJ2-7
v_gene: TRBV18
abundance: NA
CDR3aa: CASSQTGTSGYEQYF
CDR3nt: TGTGCCAGCTCGCAAACCGGGACTAGCGGGTACGAGCAGTACTTC

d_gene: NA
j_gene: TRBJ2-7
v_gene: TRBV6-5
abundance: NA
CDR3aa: CASKKGLGEQYF
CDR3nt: TGTGCCAGCAAAAAGGGGCTGGGCGAGCAGTACTTC

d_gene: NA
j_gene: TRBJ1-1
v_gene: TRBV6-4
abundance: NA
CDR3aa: CASSDSIGREPTEAFF
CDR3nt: TGTGCCAGCAGTGACTCGATCGGCAGGGAACCCACTGAAGCTTTCTTT

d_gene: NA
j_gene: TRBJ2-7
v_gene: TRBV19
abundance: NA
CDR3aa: CASGASYEQYF
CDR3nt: TGTGCCAGTGGGGCTTCCTACGAGCAGTACTTC

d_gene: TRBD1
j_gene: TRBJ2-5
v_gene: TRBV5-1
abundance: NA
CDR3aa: CASTPYGQGIQETQYF
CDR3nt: TGCGCCAGCACCCCGTATGGACAGGGGATACAAGAGACCCAGTACTTC